The clone carrying this T cell receptor beta chain was detected a few times. Its cognate antigen is unknown. The data stem from a study of cytomegalovirus exposure and HLA in healthy donors. Study-wide results and caveats: TCR beta chain V- and J-gene trimming was linked, in a later analysis, to a missense variant in DCLRE1C.

CDR1 and CDR2 from the germline V gene are SGHNT and YYREEE (reference sequence). This CDR3 spans 18 amino acids. V lost 4 bases, J lost 3 bases, and 26 bases lay in between. The PCR was carried out with 60 Vbeta primers and 13 Jbeta primers. The assay was immunoSEQ multiplex PCR, and TCRdb's table has in-frame clones only and misses some. The repertoire holds some 160,000 clones, with around 75% as singletons. This TCR came from a man aged 55 to 70 in good health and CMV-seronegative. The specimen was PBMCs. The V gene is TRBV5-4, the J gene TRBJ2-7, with D possibly being TRBD1 (6 bases). DNA for the CDR3: TGTGCCAGCAGCCCCATAAGTGGCAGGGGCGAGAGATACTACGAGCAGTACTTC. Encoded protein: CASSPISGRGERYYEQYF.